This TCR beta chain originates from a study of siplizumab effects on memory and regulatory T cells (dated by TCRdb to between 2018 and 2020). Some background on the complete study: The effect of the anti-CD2 antibody siplizumab on alloreactive T-cell subsets was examined in allogeneic mixed lymphocyte reactions constructed from human PBMCs.

Taken from cysteine to phenylalanine, the CDR3 has 15 residues. Only CDR3 DNA is held: 45 bases, read in frame from base 1. Trimming at the junction amounts to 7 bases on V and 2 bases on J, and the germline ends lie 15 bases apart. Per the germline V gene (reference sequence), LNHDA is the CDR1 and SQIVND is the CDR2. Sorted unstimulated T cells, along with proliferating T cells recovered from mixed lymphocyte reactions, underwent TCRbeta CDR3 sequencing. Fresh whole blood from 9 to 11 HLA-typed healthy donors was used as the source from which PBMCs were isolated. Library preparation employed the immunoSEQ multiplex PCR assay. Each sample had roughly 100,000 TCR templates assayed by the deep sequencing platform. Genomic DNA extracted from sorted T cells was used for TCRbeta CDR3 sequencing. On the study's bioinformatics: Clonal analysis of TCRbeta CDR3 data was done in the R programming language. Unstimulated samples were compared with post-reaction CFSE-low samples to define alloreactive CD4+ and CD8+ clones. By matching sequences to the repertoires of sorted unstimulated Treg and non-Treg cells, each alloreactive CD4+ clone was assigned a regulatory or non-regulatory origin. This immuneACCESS table, as held by TCRdb, lists in-frame sequences with V and J called but not all clones. Of the missing ones, under half trace to an unresolved V gene in checked studies; the others have no known cause. Clone size and V and J calls were adopted from that table, with D and trimming inferred from the DNA. The sample contains around 78,000 clones, less than 95% of them found a single time. Over 25% of the sample belongs to the ten largest clones.

On this clone: Its antigen is unknown. No base qualities exist here, and no much larger clone lies one base off it.

Overall study results and their limits: Whether proliferating Tregs from siplizumab cultures were suppressive was not functionally confirmed. Among mappable alloreactive CD4+ clones, an average Treg-derived fraction of about 70% was observed with siplizumab, compared with roughly 28% in control reactions. Siplizumab significantly lowered the cumulative frequency of alloreactive sequences that could be traced to unstimulated CD4+ memory T cells. Unstimulated naive T cells appeared to be more diverse than memory T cells, and naive cells seemed to make a substantial contribution to the alloresponse. For roughly 75-95% of proliferating CD4+ or CD8+ clones, no naive or memory phenotype could be assigned. Because sequences at frequencies below about 10^-5 were poorly captured, only a minor fraction of alloreactive clones could be mapped back to unstimulated subsets.

The receptor chain draws on TRBV19 and TRBJ1-5; a tentative D match to TRBD1 spans 5 bases. The specimen was CD8+ T cells sorted from blood. This TCR derives from a human donor in good health. The bases read TGTGCCAGTACGAAGTGGGGGTTGGGCAATCAGCCCCAGCATTTT. Its coded protein is CASTKWGLGNQPQHF. The variable domain in full, with residues beyond the CDR3 obtained from the reference TRBV19 and TRBJ1-5 genes, is DGGITQSPKYLFRKEGQNVTLSCEQNLNHDAMYWYRQDPGQGLRLIYYSQIVNDFQKGDIAEGYSVSREKKESFPLTVTSAQKNPTAFYLCASTKWGLGNQPQHFGDGTRLSIL.